The 16 T cell receptor beta chains in this list originate from one sample, sequenced in a study of shared clonotypes between healthy human individuals. This table comes from immunoSEQ multiplex PCR, and its TCRdb copy is limited to in-frame clones, with some not included. The sample consists of 1.6 million or so clones, approximately 98.5% of them appearing once. Specimen: naive CD4+ T cells sorted from blood. The sample's subset: CD45RA+ positively selected. The receptors were gathered from a man aged 25-45 years in good health.

In DNA, the CDR3 is TGTGCCAGCAGTCCCCGGGACAGGGGTTTATCTGAAGCTTTCTTT. Its translation: CASSPRDRGLSEAFF. The genes are TRBV28 and TRBJ1-1; TRBD1 matches 10 bases. The CDR3 covers 15 residues. The V segment lost 5 bases and the J segment 6 bases; nucleotides outside the gene matches: 9. Looked up from germline, CDR1 is MDHEN and CDR2 is SYDVKM.

The chain uses TRBV7-9 and TRBJ1-1, with 8 positions matching TRBD1. The CDR3 is 15 residues long. J gave up 5 bases and V 5 bases, and 10 bases lay outside the gene matches. The germline V gene has CDR1 SEHNR and CDR2 FQNEAQ (reference sequence). The CDR3 coding sequence is TGTGCCAGCAGCGACTGGACAGGGAGGAGGACTGAAGCTTTCTTT. Residues: CASSDWTGRRTEAFF.

This chain joins TRBV5-1 and TRBJ2-1, with D possibly being TRBD2 (6 bases). Trimming removed 1 base at V and 6 bases at J, with 17 bases between. CDR1 and CDR2 from the germline V gene are SGHRS and YFSETQ. The CDR3 spans 16 residues. The CDR3: CASSLLKLAGANEQFF. CDR3 DNA: TGCGCCAGCAGCTTGTTGAAACTAGCTGGGGCCAATGAGCAGTTCTTC.

The rearrangement joins TRBV27 to TRBJ1-1; D gene ambiguous. CDR3 length equals 14 residues. Per the germline V gene, CDR1 is MNHEY and CDR2 is SMNVEV (reference sequence). V was shortened by 5 bases and J by 0 bases, with 10 bases between the two germline ends. This CDR3 is CASSPGRLNTEAFF. The CDR3 DNA sequence: TGTGCCAGCAGTCCTGGAAGGCTGAACACTGAAGCTTTCTTT.

V usage is TRBV7-9 and J usage is TRBJ1-5; no definite D call. The CDR3 consists of 14 residues. Looked up from germline, CDR1 is SEHNR and CDR2 is FQNEAQ (reference sequence). V was clipped by 3 bases and J by 4 bases, with 10 bases between them. CDR3 DNA sequence: TGTGCCAGCAGCTTTGACCTTACTAATCAGCCCCAGCATTTT. This translates into CASSFDLTNQPQHF.

The gene calls are TRBV28 and TRBJ2-1, with 9 bases that match TRBD2. CDR1 is MDHEN and CDR2 is SYDVKM in the germline V gene. V lost 7 bases and J lost 4; bases outside the gene matches: 11. The CDR3 spans 16 residues. CDR3 DNA: TGTGCCAGCACCCCGAGGGGGAGCGGGGGGTACAATGAGCAGTTCTTC. This encodes CASTPRGSGGYNEQFF.

This rearrangement joins TRBV11-3 to TRBJ2-7; 10 bases match TRBD2. The CDR3 runs to 16 residues. J gave up 7 bases and V 1 base, and 10 bases lay outside the gene matches. The germline gives CDR1 SGHNT, CDR2 YENEEA. CDR3 region: CASSLGWPSGSGEQYF. The CDR3 region has the DNA TGTGCCAGCAGCTTAGGCTGGCCTAGCGGGAGTGGAGAGCAGTACTTC. Full variable domain (outside the CDR3, taken from reference TRBV11-3 and TRBJ2-7): EAGVVQSPRYKIIEKKQPVAFWCNPISGHNTLYWYLQNLGQGPELLIRYENEEAVDDSQLPKDRFSAERLKGVDSTLKIQPAELGDSAVYLCASSLGWPSGSGEQYFGPGTRLTVT.

In the case of this clone: Additional DNA sequences in this sample encode the identical CDR3. This sequence joins TRBV28 and TRBJ1-1; D may be TRBD1 (5 bases). Trimming took off 3 bases at V and 0 bases at J, with 8 bases between the two ends. The germline CDR1 and CDR2 sequences are MDHEN and SYDVKM. CDR3 size: 14 residues. CDR3 residues: CASSFGGLNTEAFF. The CDR3 DNA reads TGTGCCAGCAGTTTCGGGGGGTTGAACACTGAAGCTTTCTTT.

Note on this clone: This sample also contains other DNA sequences that code for the same CDR3. The CDR3 nucleotides are TGTGCCAGCAGCTTAGGTGGAAACACCATATATTTT. Translation: CASSLGGNTIYF. This rearrangement joins TRBV7-9 to TRBJ1-3; no clear D. The CDR3 is 12 amino acids. Germline V gives CDR1 SEHNR, CDR2 FQNEAQ (reference sequence). V gave up 1 base and J gave up 3 bases, with 1 base separating them.

The chain employs TRBV18 and TRBJ2-7; D call uncertain. Germline CDR1 and CDR2: KGHSH and LQKENI. CDR3 length: 12 amino acids. Trimming cost V 5 bases and J 7 bases, with 12 bases left between them. The CDR3 reads CASSGRDTEQYF. The CDR3 coding sequence is TGTGCCAGCTCAGGCCGCGACACGGAGCAGTACTTC.

The table lists this clone with a count of one. The CDR3 loop reads CASSYQWGKETQYF. CDR3 nucleotide sequence: TGTGCCAGCAGCTATCAGTGGGGTAAAGAGACCCAGTACTTC. The genes are TRBV28 and TRBJ2-5; no firm D call. Trimming removed 6 bases from V and 3 bases from J, with 14 bases in between. Germline CDR1 and CDR2: MDHEN and SYDVKM. This CDR3 contains 14 residues.

The gene calls are TRBV14 and TRBJ2-7; the D is unclear. Germline CDR1 and CDR2: SGHDN and FVKESK. The CDR3 loop spans 14 amino acids. Trimming took 1 base from V and 5 from J, leaving 12 bases between them. The CDR3 sequence: CASSQVAGLDEQYF. In DNA, the CDR3 is TGTGCCAGCAGCCAAGTGGCCGGGTTGGACGAGCAGTACTTC.

The rearrangement uses TRBV5-6 and TRBJ2-5, with no clear D. The germline V and J ends were trimmed by 0 bases and 2 bases, with 17 bases remaining between them. CDR3 length: 17 residues. In germline, CDR1 is SGHDT, CDR2 YYEEEE. The CDR3 loop reads CASSLGVRAMRQETQYF. The CDR3 DNA sequence: TGTGCCAGCAGCTTGGGTGTTCGGGCTATGAGGCAAGAGACCCAGTACTTC.

As regards this clone: Distinct nucleotide sequences in the sample also encode this CDR3. The V and J genes are TRBV29-1 and TRBJ2-1, with TRBD1 identical over 9 bases. The CDR3 sequence is 14 residues long. Looked up from germline, CDR1 is SQVTM and CDR2 is ANQGSEA. The J segment lost 4 bases and the V segment lost 5 bases, leaving 6 bases of the junction unmatched. The CDR3 sequence: CSVNRDRGYNEQFF. Written as DNA, the CDR3 is TGCAGCGTTAATAGAGACAGGGGGTACAATGAGCAGTTCTTC.

This chain connects TRBV27 to TRBJ2-5; the match to TRBD2 covers 8 bases. The CDR3 has 15 residues. With 2 bases clipped from V and 5 bases from J, the junction kept 7 bases outside the gene matches. CDR1 and CDR2 (germline): MNHEY, SMNVEV (reference sequence). This chain's CDR3 is CASSLRAGGVETQYF. The CDR3 DNA reads as TGTGCCAGCAGTTTAAGGGCGGGGGGCGTGGAGACCCAGTACTTC.

The genes are TRBV10-3 and TRBJ1-1; no reliable D call. With 0 bases removed from V and 2 bases from J, the gap between germline ends came to 10 bases. Germline assignment: CDR1 ENHRY and CDR2 SYGVKD. The CDR3 spans 15 residues. The CDR3 spells CAISESPPDNTEAFF. As DNA, the CDR3 is TGTGCCATCAGTGAGTCGCCCCCCGACAACACTGAAGCTTTCTTT.